This TCR beta chain was sequenced for a study of beta chain features in type 1 diabetes. The wider study: Comparable age, gender and cell yields were observed in patients relative to healthy donors.

Every bit of the isolated RNA underwent reverse transcription, so sequencing read expressed TCRB transcripts. Data came from immunoSEQ multiplex PCR; TCRdb stores just in-frame clones and leaves some out. The sample comprises 150,000 or so clones, nearly 9.5% of which are singletons, and approximately 0.68% rests with the top ten. The TCR originated in a man aged 18 to 29 in good health. Sequenced: central memory CD4+ T cells from blood.

This CDR3 reads CASSLYSRTQYF. CDR3 nucleotide sequence: TGTGCCAGCAGCTTGTATAGTAGGACCCAGTACTTC. The chain recombines TRBV5-6 with TRBJ2-5; no definite D call. The CDR3 loop spans 12 amino acids. V was pared by 1 base and J by 7 bases, with 8 bases between. From germline, CDR1 is SGHDT and CDR2 YYEEEE.